What follows is one T cell receptor (beta chain) and its context. The data derive from a study of blood T cell repertoires in COVID-19. Overall study context: The analysed material was cDNA or gDNA that came from T cells, B-cell-depleted T cells, or PBMCs.

The CDR3 extends over 14 amino acids. Trimming shortened V by 5 bases and J by 1 base, and 11 bases separated the two germline ends. Looked up from germline, CDR1 is LNHDA and CDR2 is SQIVND (reference sequence). The protocol was immunoSEQ multiplex PCR, while the TCRdb copy is restricted to in-frame clones and leaves out a portion. The profile covers some 200,000 clones, with roughly nine tenths appearing a single time and approximately 3% taken by the ten largest. Enrolled through a virtual design, the participants were between roughly 18 and 100 years of age and came from some 26 US areas. The clonotype originates from a woman between 50 and 59 years old in a cohort exposed to, infected with or recovered from COVID-19 (not recorded which). This sequence joins TRBV19 and TRBJ1-2; weak D call: TRBD1 (6 bases). Sequenced: PBMCs or T cells enriched from blood (not recorded which). The CDR3 is CASSPSGVNYGYTF. CDR3 bases: TGTGCCAGTAGTCCCTCAGGGGTTAACTATGGCTACACCTTC.